These 3 T cell receptor beta chains were sequenced from one sample in a study of immune evolution from preneoplasia to lung adenocarcinoma (dated by TCRdb to the early 2020s). The library was made by the immunoSEQ multiplex PCR assay. TCRdb retrieved this table from immuneACCESS and kept in-frame rearrangements only. Not all clones are present; in checked studies, unresolved V genes account for under half, and no reason is known for the remainder. A total of some 9,200 clones appear in this sample, 70% to 90% of them only once. Of the sample, less than 6% falls within the top ten clones. Material for sequencing was FFPE minimally invasive lung adenocarcinoma tissue. Interpreted using the paper, the cell subset or site label stands for: micro-invasive lung adenocarcinoma (MIA). These receptor sequences come from a person aged 70 to 85 with lung adenocarcinoma.

The chain employs TRBV7-2 and TRBJ2-5; possible D gene TRBD2, 5 bases. There are 12 residues in the CDR3. Per germline, CDR1 SGHTA and CDR2 FQGNSA. V lost 6 bases and J lost 6, with 11 bases in between. DNA for the CDR3: TGTGCCAGCAGTCCACTCGGGAAGACCCAGTACTTC. It is translated as CASSPLGKTQYF.

This chain connects TRBV11-2 to TRBJ2-7; 14 bases agree with TRBD2. The CDR3 loop spans 16 amino acids. V was clipped by 4 bases and J by 7 bases; unmatched bases: 9. Germline lookup yields CDR1 SGHAT and CDR2 FQNNGV. The CDR3 DNA sequence: TGTGCCAGCAGCTCCTTAGGACTAGCGGGGGGAATAGAGCAGTACTTC. It specifies CASSSLGLAGGIEQYF.

This clone came up once. The chain has TRBV2 and TRBJ1-1; no clear D. Per the germline V gene, CDR1 is SNHLY and CDR2 is FYNNEI. V shed 5 bases and J shed 0 bases, with 10 bases lying between them. There are 14 residues in the CDR3. The CDR3 is CASSTTSLNTEAFF. Here the CDR3 DNA reads TGTGCCAGCAGTACGACAAGCTTGAACACTGAAGCTTTCTTT.